This T cell receptor (beta chain) was sequenced during a study of blood T cell repertoires in COVID-19. Study context: Samples came from the United States, Italy and Spain, spanning acute and convalescent COVID-19. PBMCs, B-cell-depleted T cells, or T cells provided the cDNA or gDNA that made up the material.

V dropped 10 bases and J dropped 2; count of bases not matched to a gene: 4. The CDR3 is made up of 13 amino acids. Germline V gives CDR1 SGDLS, CDR2 YYNGEE. Authors' analysis steps: Researchers report that nucleated cell counts were estimated from reference gene primer amplification. The repertoire was sequenced with immunoSEQ multiplex PCR; TCRdb's copy has only in-frame clones and lacks some. Clonal size and the V and J genes are those of that table, whereas D and trimming came from the DNA. The sample lists about 280,000 clones, 86% occurring once. The sequenced sample was peripheral blood. The TCR comes from a woman under 40 with active or convalescent COVID-19. V is TRBV9 and J is TRBJ1-3, with 9 bases fitting TRBD1. The CDR3 loop is CAGGQGPGNTIYF. For the CDR3, the DNA is TGTGCCGGGGGACAGGGACCTGGAAACACCATATATTTT. Combining the CDR3 with reference TRBV9 and TRBJ1-3 gives the whole variable domain DSGVTQTPKHLITATGQRVTLRCSPRSGDLSVYWYQQSLDQGLQFLIQYYNGEERAKGNILERFSAQQFPDLHSELNLSSLELGDSALYFCAGGQGPGNTIYFGEGSWLTVV.